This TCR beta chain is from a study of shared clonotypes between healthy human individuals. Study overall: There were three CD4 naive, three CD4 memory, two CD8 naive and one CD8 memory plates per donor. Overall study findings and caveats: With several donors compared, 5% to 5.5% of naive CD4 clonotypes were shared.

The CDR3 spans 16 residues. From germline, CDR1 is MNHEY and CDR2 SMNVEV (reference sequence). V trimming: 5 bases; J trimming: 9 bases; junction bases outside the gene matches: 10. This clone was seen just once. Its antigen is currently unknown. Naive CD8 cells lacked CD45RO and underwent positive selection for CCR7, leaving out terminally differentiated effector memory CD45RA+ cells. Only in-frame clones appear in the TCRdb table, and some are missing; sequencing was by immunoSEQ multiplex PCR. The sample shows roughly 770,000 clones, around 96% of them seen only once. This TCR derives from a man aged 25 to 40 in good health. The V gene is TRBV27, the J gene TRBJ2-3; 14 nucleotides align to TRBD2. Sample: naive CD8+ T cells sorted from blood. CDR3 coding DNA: TGTGCCAGCAGTCCGACCGGGACTAGCGGGAGAGTCACGCAGTATTTT. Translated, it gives CASSPTGTSGRVTQYF.